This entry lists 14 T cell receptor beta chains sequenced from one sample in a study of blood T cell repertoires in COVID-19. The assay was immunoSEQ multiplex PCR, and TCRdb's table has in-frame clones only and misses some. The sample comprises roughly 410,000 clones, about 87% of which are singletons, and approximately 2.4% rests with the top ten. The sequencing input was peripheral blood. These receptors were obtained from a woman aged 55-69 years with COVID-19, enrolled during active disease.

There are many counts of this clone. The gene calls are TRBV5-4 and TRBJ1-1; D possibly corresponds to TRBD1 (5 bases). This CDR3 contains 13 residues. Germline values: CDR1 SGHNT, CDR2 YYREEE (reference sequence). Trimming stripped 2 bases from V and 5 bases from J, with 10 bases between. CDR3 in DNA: TGTGCCAGCAGCTTTGGGGGGGGGACTGAAGCTTTCTTT. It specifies CASSFGGGTEAFF.

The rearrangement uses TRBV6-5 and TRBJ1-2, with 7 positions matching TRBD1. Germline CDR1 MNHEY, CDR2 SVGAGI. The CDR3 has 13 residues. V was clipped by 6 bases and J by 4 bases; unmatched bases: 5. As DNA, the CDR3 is TGTGCCAGCAGGGGGGACAGTTTCTATGGCTACACCTTC. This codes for CASRGDSFYGYTF.

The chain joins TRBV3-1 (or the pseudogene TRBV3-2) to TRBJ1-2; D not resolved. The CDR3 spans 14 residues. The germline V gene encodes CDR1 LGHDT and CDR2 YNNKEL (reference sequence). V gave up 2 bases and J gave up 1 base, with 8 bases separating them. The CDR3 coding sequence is TGTGCCAGCAGCCAACTACAGCATAACTATGGCTACACCTTC. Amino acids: CASSQLQHNYGYTF.

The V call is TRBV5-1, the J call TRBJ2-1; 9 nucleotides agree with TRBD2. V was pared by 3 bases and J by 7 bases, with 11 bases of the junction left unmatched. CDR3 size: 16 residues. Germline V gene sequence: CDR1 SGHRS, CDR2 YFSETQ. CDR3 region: CASSSAFGGGANEQFF. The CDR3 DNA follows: TGCGCCAGCAGCTCCGCATTCGGCGGGGGGGCGAATGAGCAGTTCTTC.

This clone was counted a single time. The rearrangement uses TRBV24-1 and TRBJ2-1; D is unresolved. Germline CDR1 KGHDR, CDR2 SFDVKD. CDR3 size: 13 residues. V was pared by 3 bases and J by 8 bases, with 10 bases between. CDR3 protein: CATSDGLLHEQFF. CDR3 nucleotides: TGTGCCACCAGTGATGGTTTACTCCATGAGCAGTTCTTC.

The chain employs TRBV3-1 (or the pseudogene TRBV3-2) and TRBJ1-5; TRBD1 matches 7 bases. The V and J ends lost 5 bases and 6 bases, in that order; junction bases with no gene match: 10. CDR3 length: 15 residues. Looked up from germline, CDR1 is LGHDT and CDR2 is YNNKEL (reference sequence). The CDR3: CASSYGTAAVQPQHF. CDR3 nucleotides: TGTGCCAGCAGCTATGGGACAGCTGCCGTTCAGCCCCAGCATTTT.

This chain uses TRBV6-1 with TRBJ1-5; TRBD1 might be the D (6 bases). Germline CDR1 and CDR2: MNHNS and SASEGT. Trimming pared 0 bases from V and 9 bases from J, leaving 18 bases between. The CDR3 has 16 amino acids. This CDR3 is CASSEARQGSFRPQHF. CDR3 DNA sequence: TGTGCCAGCAGTGAAGCGCGGCAGGGGTCCTTTCGGCCCCAGCATTTT.

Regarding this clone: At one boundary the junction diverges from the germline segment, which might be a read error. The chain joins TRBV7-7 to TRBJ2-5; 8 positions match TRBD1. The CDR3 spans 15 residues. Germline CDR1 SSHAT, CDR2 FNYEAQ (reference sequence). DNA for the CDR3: TGTGCTAGCAGCTTAGCAGGACAGGGAACAGAGACCCAGTACTTC. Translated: CASSLAGQGTETQYF. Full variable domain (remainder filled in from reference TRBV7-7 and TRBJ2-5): GAGVSQSPRYKVTKRGQDVTLRCDPISSHATLYWYQQALGQGPEFLTYFNYEAQPDKSGLPSDRFSAERPEGSISTLTIQRTEQRDSAMYRCASSLAGQGTETQYFGPGTRLLVL.

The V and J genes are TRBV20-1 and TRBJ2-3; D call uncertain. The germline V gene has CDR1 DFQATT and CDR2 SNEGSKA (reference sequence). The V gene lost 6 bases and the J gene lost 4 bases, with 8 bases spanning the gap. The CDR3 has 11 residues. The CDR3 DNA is TGCAGTGCGGAGCTTGCAGATACGCAGTATTTT. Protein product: CSAELADTQYF.

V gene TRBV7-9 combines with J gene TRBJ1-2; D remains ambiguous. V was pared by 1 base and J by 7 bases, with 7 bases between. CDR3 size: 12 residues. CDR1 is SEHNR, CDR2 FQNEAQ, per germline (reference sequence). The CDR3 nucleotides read TGTGCCAGCAGCTTAGGGCAGTCTGGCTACACCTTC. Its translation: CASSLGQSGYTF.

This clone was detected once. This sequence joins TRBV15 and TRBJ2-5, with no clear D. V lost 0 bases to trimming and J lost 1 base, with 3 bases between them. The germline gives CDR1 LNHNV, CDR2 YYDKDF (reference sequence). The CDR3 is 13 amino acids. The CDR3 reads CATSRDRQETQYF. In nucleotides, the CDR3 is TGTGCCACCAGCAGAGATCGCCAAGAGACCCAGTACTTC.

The CDR3, as DNA: TGTGCCAGCAGGCAGGGGGACACTGAAGCTTTCTTT. Translation: CASRQGDTEAFF. The rearrangement links TRBV27 to TRBJ1-1; 7 bases are shared with TRBD1. Trimming took 6 bases from V and 3 from J; bases not matched to a gene: 1. The V gene's germline CDR1 is MNHEY and CDR2 SMNVEV (reference sequence). CDR3 length: 12 amino acids.

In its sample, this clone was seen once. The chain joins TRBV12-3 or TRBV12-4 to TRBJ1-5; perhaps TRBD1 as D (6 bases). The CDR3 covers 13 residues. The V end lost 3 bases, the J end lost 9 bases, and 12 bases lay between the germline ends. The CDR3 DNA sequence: TGTGCCAGCAGTTTCAACAGGGATCGGCCCCAGCATTTT. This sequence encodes CASSFNRDRPQHF.

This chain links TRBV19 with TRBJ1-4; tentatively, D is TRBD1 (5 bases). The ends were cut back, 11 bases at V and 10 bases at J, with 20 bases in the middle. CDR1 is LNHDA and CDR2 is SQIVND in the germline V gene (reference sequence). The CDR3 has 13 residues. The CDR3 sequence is CASRRGGARKLFF. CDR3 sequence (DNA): TGTGCCTCGCGAAGAGGAGGGGCGAGAAAACTGTTTTTT.